The clone carrying this T cell receptor (beta chain) was seen only once. Germline V gene sequence: CDR1 MGHDK, CDR2 SYGVNS. The V gene lost 3 bases and the J gene lost 6 bases, with 18 bases spanning the gap. This CDR3 region has 16 residues. Assay: immunoSEQ multiplex PCR; the TCRdb copy retains only in-frame clones and omits some. The sample has 150,000 to 200,000 clones, around 81% seen once. These data belong to a study of blood T cell repertoires in COVID-19. Study context: T cells, B-cell-depleted T cells, or PBMCs supplied cDNA or gDNA.

The TCR sequence derives from a man in his sixties with active or convalescent COVID-19. This chain joins TRBV25-1 and TRBJ2-1, with D possibly matching TRBD2 (5 bases). The specimen was peripheral blood. The CDR3 DNA reads TGTGCCAGCAGTGATACCGGAGGCCGGGCCGCCAATGAGCAGTTCTTC. It codes for CASSDTGGRAANEQFF.